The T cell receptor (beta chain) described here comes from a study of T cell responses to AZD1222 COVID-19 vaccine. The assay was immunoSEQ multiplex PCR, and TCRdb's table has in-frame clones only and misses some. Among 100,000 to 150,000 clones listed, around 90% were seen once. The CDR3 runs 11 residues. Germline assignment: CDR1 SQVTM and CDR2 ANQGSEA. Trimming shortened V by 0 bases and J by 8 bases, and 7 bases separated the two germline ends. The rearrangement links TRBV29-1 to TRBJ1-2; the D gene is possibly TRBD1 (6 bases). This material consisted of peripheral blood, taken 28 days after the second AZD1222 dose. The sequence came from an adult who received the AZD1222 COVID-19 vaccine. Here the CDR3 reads CSVEEGGGYTF. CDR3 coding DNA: TGCAGCGTTGAAGAGGGGGGCGGCTACACCTTC.